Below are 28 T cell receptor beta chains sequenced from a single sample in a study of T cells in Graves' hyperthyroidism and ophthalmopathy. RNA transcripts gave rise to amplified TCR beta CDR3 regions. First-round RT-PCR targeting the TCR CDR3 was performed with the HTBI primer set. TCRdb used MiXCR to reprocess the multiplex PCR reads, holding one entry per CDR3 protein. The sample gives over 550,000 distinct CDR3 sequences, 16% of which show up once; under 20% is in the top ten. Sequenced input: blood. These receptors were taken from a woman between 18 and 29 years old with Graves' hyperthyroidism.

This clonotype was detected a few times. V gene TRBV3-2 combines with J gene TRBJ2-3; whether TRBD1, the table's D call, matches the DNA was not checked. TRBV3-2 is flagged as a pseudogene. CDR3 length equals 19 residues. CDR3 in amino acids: CASSQDTPGTGKGTDTQYF. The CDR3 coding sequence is TGTGCCAGCAGCCAAGATACTCCTGGGACAGGGAAAGGCACAGATACGCAGTATTTT.

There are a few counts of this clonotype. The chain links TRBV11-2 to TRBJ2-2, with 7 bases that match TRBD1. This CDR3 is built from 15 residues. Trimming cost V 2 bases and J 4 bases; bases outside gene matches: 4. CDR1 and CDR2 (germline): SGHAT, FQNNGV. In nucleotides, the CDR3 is TGTGCCAGCAGCTTATCGGGACAGCTCACCGGGGAGCTGTTTTTT. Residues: CASSLSGQLTGELFF.

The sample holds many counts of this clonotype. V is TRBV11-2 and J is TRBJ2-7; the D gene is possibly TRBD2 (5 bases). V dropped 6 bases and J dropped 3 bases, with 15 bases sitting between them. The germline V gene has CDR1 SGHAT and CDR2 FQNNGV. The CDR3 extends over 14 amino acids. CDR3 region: CASSYRAGHYEQYF. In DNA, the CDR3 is TGTGCCAGCAGTTACCGGGCGGGTCACTACGAGCAGTACTTC.

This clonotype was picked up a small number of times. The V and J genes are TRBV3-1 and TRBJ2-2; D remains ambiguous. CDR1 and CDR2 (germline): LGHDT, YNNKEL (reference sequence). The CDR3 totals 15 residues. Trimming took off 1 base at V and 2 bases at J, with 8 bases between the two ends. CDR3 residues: CASSQAQINTGELFF. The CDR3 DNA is TGTGCCAGCAGCCAAGCACAGATCAACACCGGGGAGCTGTTTTTT.

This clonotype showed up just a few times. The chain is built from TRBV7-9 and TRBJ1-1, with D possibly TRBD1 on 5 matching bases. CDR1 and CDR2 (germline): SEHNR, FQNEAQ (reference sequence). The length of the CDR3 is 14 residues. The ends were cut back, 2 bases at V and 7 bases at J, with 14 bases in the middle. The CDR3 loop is CASSLLQEMGEAFF. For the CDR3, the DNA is TGTGCCAGCAGCTTATTACAGGAGATGGGTGAAGCTTTCTTT.

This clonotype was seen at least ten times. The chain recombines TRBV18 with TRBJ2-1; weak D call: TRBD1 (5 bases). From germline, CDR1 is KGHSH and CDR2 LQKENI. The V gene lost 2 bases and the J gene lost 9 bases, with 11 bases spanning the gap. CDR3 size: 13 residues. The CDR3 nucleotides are TGTGCCAGCTCACCAGGGGCCCATGGTGAGCAGTTCTTC. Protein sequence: CASSPGAHGEQFF. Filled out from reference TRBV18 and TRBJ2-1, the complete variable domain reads NAGVMQNPRHLVRRRGQEARLRCSPMKGHSHVYWYRQLPEEGLKFMVYLQKENIIDESGMPKERFSAEFPKEGPSILRIQQVVRGDSAAYFCASSPGAHGEQFFGPGTRLTVL.

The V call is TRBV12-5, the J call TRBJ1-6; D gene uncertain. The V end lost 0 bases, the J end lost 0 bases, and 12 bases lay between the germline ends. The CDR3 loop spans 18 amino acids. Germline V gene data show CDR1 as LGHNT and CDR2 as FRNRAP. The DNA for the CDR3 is TGTGCTAGTGGTTTGGTACTACCCCTAGACTCCTATAATTCACCCCTCCACTTT. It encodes CASGLVLPLDSYNSPLHF.

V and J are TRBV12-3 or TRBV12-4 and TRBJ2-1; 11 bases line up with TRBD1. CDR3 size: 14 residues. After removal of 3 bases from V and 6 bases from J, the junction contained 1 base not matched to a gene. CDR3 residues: CASSFGTGGNEQFF. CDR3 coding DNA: TGTGCCAGCAGTTTCGGGACAGGGGGCAATGAGCAGTTCTTC.

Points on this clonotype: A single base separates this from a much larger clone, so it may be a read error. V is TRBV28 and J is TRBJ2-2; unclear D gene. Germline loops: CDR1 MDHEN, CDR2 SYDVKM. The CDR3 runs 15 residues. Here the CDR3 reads CASNLLAVNTGELFF. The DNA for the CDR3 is TGTGCCAGCAATTTATTGGCGGTGAACACCGGGGAGCTGTTTTTT.

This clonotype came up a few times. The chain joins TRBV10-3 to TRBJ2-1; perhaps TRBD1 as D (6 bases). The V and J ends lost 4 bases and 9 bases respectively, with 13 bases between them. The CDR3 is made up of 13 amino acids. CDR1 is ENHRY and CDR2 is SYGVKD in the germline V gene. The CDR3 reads CAISGGPGTEQFF. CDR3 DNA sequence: TGTGCCATCAGTGGGGGGCCGGGGACTGAGCAGTTCTTC.

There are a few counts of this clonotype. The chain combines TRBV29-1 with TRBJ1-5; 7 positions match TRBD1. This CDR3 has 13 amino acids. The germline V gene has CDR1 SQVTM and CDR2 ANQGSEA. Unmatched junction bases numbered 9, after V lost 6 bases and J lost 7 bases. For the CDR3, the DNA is TGCAGCGTACAGGGGAGTTGGGGACAGCCCCAGCATTTT. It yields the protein CSVQGSWGQPQHF.

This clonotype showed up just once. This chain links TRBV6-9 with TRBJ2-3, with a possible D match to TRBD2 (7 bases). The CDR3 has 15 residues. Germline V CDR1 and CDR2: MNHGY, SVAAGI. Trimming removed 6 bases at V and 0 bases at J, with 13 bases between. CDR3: CASRFRGASTDTQYF. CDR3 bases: TGTGCCAGCAGGTTTCGGGGGGCTAGCACAGATACGCAGTATTTT.

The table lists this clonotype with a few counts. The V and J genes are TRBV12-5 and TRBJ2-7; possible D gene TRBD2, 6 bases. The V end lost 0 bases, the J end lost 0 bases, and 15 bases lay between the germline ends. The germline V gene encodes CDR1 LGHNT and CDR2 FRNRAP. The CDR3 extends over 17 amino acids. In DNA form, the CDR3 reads TGTGCTAGTGGTTTGGTACTGGGACTGACCTCCTCCTACGAGCAGTACTTC. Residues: CASGLVLGLTSSYEQYF.

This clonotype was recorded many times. This CDR3 reads CASTGIESYNEQFF. The CDR3 coding sequence is TGTGCCAGCACGGGAATAGAATCCTACAATGAGCAGTTCTTC. The chain combines TRBV2 with TRBJ2-1, with D possibly matching TRBD2 (5 bases). V shed 7 bases and J shed 1 base, with 11 bases lying between them. The CDR3 covers 14 residues. Germline CDR1 and CDR2: SNHLY and FYNNEI.

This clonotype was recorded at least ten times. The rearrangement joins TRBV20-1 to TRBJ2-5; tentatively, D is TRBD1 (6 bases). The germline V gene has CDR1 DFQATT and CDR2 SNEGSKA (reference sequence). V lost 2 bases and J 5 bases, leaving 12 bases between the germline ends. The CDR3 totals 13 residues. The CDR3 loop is CSARQGIWETQYF. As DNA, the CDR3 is TGCAGTGCTAGACAGGGGATTTGGGAGACCCAGTACTTC.

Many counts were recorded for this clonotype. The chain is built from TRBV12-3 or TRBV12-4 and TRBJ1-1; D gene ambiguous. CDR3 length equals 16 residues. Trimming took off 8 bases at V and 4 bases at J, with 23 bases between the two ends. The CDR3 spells CASHEWRAASRTEAFF. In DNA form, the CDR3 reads TGTGCCAGCCATGAGTGGAGGGCCGCTTCGCGCACTGAAGCTTTCTTT.

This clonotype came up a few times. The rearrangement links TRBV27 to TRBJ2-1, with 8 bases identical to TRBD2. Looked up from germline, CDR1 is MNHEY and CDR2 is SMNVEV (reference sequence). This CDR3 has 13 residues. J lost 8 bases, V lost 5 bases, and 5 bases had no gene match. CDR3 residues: CASSVAGSYEQFF. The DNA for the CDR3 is TGTGCCAGCAGTGTAGCGGGATCCTATGAGCAGTTCTTC.

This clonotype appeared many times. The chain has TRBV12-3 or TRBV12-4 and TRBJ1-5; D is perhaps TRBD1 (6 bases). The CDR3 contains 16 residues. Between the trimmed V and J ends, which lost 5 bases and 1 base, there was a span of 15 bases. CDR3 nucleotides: TGTGCCAGCAGTCTATGGACGGGGGGCAGCAATCAGCCCCAGCATTTT. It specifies CASSLWTGGSNQPQHF.

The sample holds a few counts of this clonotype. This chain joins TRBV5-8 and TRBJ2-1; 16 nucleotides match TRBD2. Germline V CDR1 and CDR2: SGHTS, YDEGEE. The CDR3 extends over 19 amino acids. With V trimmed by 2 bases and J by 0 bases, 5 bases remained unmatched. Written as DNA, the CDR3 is TGTGCCAGCAGCTTCTCGGGACTAGCGGGAGGGAGCTCCTACAATGAGCAGTTCTTC. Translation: CASSFSGLAGGSSYNEQFF.

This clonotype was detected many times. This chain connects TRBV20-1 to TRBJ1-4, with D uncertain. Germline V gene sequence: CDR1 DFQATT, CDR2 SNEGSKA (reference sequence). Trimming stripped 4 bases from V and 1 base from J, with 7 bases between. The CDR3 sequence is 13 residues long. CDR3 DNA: TGCAGTGCTAAGCGGCAAACTAATGAAAAACTGTTTTTT. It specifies CSAKRQTNEKLFF.

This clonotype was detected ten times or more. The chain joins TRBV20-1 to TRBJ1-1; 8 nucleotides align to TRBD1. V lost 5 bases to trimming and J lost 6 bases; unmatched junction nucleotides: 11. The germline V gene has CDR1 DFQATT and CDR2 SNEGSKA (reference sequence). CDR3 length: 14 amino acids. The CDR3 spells CSARKDRVHPEAFF. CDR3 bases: TGCAGTGCTCGCAAGGACAGGGTCCATCCTGAAGCTTTCTTT.

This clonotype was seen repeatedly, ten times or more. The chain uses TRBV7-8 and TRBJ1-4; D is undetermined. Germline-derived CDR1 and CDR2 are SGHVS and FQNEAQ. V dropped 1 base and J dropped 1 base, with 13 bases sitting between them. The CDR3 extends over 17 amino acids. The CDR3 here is CASSLEEGPRTNEKLFF. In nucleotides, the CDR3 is TGTGCCAGCAGCTTAGAAGAGGGCCCGAGAACTAATGAAAAACTGTTTTTT.

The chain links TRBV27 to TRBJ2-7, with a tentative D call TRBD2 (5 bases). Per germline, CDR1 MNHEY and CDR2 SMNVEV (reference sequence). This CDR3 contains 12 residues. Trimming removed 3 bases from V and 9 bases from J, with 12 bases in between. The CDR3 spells CASSLRGFGQYF. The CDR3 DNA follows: TGTGCCAGCAGTTTGCGAGGGTTCGGGCAGTACTTC.

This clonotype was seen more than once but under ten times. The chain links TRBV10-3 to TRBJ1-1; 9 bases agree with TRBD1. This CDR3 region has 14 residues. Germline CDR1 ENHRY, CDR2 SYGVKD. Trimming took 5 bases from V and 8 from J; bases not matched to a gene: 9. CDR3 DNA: TGTGCCATCAGTAAAAAGACAGGGGGACTCGAAGCTTTCTTT. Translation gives CAISKKTGGLEAFF.

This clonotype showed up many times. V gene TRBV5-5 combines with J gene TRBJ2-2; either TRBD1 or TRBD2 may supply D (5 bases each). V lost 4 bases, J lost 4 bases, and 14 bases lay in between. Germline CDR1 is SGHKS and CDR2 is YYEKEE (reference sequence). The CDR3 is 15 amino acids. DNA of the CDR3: TGTGCCAGCAGCGGGCTGGGGACGGCCACCGGGGAGCTGTTTTTT. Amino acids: CASSGLGTATGELFF.

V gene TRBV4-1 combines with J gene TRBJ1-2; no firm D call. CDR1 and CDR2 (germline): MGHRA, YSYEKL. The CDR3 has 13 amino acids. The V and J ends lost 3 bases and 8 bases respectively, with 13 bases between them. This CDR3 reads CASSHGALGGYTF. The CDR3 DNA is TGCGCCAGCAGCCACGGCGCACTTGGAGGCTACACCTTC.

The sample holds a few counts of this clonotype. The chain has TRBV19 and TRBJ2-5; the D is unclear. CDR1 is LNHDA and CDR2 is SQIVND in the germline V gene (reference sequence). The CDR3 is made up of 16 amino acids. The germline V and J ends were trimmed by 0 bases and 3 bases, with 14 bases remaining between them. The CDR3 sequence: CASSIEGTLSKETQYF. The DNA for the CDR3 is TGTGCCAGTAGTATAGAAGGCACCTTGAGTAAAGAGACCCAGTACTTC.

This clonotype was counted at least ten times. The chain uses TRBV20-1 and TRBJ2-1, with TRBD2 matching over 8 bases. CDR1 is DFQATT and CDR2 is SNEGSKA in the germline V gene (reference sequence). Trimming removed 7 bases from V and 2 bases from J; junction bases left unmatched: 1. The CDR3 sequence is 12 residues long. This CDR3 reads CSGSGTYNEQFF. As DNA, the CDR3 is TGCAGTGGTAGCGGGACCTACAATGAGCAGTTCTTC.